This T cell receptor (beta chain) was found in a study of T cells in Graves' hyperthyroidism and ophthalmopathy. Study conclusions and caveats: The model forecast ophthalmopathy, anticipating it by a median roughly 6.5 months before onset.

To note about this clonotype: Its specificity is not known.

Patients showing uncontrolled infection, other autoimmune disease, pregnancy or lactation were ineligible. TCR beta CDR3 regions were amplified from RNA. The HTBI primer set was used in a first-round RT-PCR of the TCR CDR3. One entry per CDR3 protein results from TCRdb running MiXCR on the multiplex PCR reads. The repertoire holds hundreds of thousands of distinct CDR3 sequences, with roughly 45% as singletons. The CDR3 sequence is 19 residues long. The germline V gene encodes CDR1 SGHTA and CDR2 FQGTGA. The V segment lost 2 bases and the J segment 4 bases; nucleotides outside the gene matches: 17. The chain uses TRBV7-3 and TRBJ1-2; 9 bases are a match to TRBD1. Sequencing used peripheral blood or thyroid tissue (not recorded which). The source of this sequence is an adult man with Graves' disease, either hyperthyroidism or ophthalmopathy (not recorded which). The CDR3 here is CASSLGSPGQGPWSYGYTF. CDR3 sequence (DNA): TGTGCCAGCAGCTTAGGTTCCCCGGGACAGGGACCGTGGAGCTATGGCTACACCTTC.